This entry describes one TCR beta chain. The PCR contained 60 Vbeta and 13 Jbeta primers. The repertoire was sequenced with immunoSEQ multiplex PCR; TCRdb's copy has only in-frame clones and lacks some. The data contain 65,000 to 90,000 clones, 75% of them singletons. The CDR3 consists of 15 residues. CDR1 is SEHNR, CDR2 FQNEAQ, per germline (reference sequence). The ends lost 2 bases at V and 4 bases at J; junction bases unmatched: 7. These data belong to a study of cytomegalovirus exposure and HLA in healthy donors. Source material: PBMCs. This TCR was sampled from a man between 65 and 79 years old in good health and CMV-seronegative. The genes are TRBV7-9 and TRBJ1-2; 7 bases match TRBD1. Here the CDR3 reads CASSLNIRDSYGYTF. The CDR3 coding sequence is TGTGCCAGCAGCTTAAATATTAGGGACAGCTATGGCTACACCTTC.